This T cell receptor beta chain was identified during a study of blood T cell repertoires in COVID-19. Study at large: Sites in the United States, Italy and Spain provided acute and convalescent COVID-19 samples. Sources were T cells, B-cell-depleted T cells, or PBMCs; the material itself was cDNA or gDNA.

Germline lookup yields CDR1 MNHEY and CDR2 SMNVEV (reference sequence). The CDR3 consists of 16 residues. V dropped 5 bases and J dropped 2 bases, with 16 bases sitting between them. How the authors handled the data: How many nucleated cells were present was estimated from reference gene primer amplification. TCRdb keeps only in-frame clones here, not all; method: immunoSEQ multiplex PCR. V, J and clone size derive from that table, while D and trimming were established from the DNA sequence. The sample has 300,000 to 450,000 clones, 85% seen once. The sample comprised peripheral blood. This clonotype was obtained from a woman aged 18-30 years with acute or convalescent COVID-19. The chain employs TRBV27 and TRBJ2-1; D is possibly TRBD1 (6 bases). In DNA, the CDR3 is TGTGCCAGCAGTCCGGCCGGGACACCTCCCTACAATGAGCAGTTCTTC. This gives the protein CASSPAGTPPYNEQFF.